This TCR beta chain was recorded in a study of T cells in Graves' hyperthyroidism and ophthalmopathy. Study summary: Peripheral blood samples were taken at initial diagnosis, prior to any treatment.

This clonotype was recorded many times. Its antigen is undetermined. Amplified TCR beta CDR3 regions came from RNA transcripts. Carried out on the TCR CDR3, a first-round RT-PCR used the HTBI primer set. TCRdb analysed the multiplex PCR reads with MiXCR anew, one entry per CDR3 protein. The data show approximately 430,000 distinct CDR3 sequences, 15% to 19% seen once. The study's findings and limits: Most thyroid clonotypes expanded above 0.001 were also detected in blood.

The CDR3 extends over 14 amino acids. CDR1 and CDR2 (germline): SQVTM, ANQGSEA. Trimming at V came to 4 bases and at J to 8 bases, leaving 7 bases not matched to a gene. Patients aged 18 to 65 had newly diagnosed hyperthyroidism lasting under 2 months. Isolation of PBMCs was performed on around 9.7 ml fresh peripheral blood. The gene calls are TRBV29-1 and TRBJ1-4, with TRBD1 identical over 10 bases. The receptor was isolated from a woman aged 18-29 years with Graves' hyperthyroidism. The sample consisted of blood. The CDR3 sequence: CSVAKGQGSEKLFF. The CDR3 DNA follows: TGCAGCGTTGCAAAGGGACAGGGGAGCGAAAAACTGTTTTTT.